A selection of T cell receptor beta chains follows, all from one sample in a study of T cell changes during pregnancy in multiple sclerosis. Here immunoSEQ multiplex PCR was the method, and the copy in TCRdb shows in-frame clones only, minus some. The table has roughly 60,000 clones, 80% to 95% seen once; the top ten hold roughly 1.3%. The sample here was peripheral blood, taken in the second trimester of pregnancy. These receptors were taken from a female donor with multiple sclerosis, enrolled in a pregnancy study. The CDR3 runs from the conserved cysteine through the conserved F or W. The D gene is left open where the match is weak. Some rows mark clone size as missing; the rest say once, few, many or name a class of expanded clone.

clone_size j_call v_call d_call cdr3_nt cdr3_aa
- TRBJ2-1 TRBV6-6 TRBD1 TGTGCCCTATCGACAGGGCCATACAATGAGCAGTTCTTC CALSTGPYNEQFF
- TRBJ2-7 TRBV7-9 - TGTGCCAGCAGCTCCCCGGGACTTGGCCTGGACGAGCAGTACTTC CASSSPGLGLDEQYF
- TRBJ1-2 TRBV21-1 - TGTGCCAGCACCCCGCCGTTAGAAGGACAGGTTCTTTCTTATGGCTACACCTTC CASTPPLEGQVLSYGYTF
- TRBJ1-1 TRBV5-1 - TGCGCCAGCAGCTTGGTATCCGGGAACACTGAAGCTTTCTTT CASSLVSGNTEAFF
- TRBJ1-2 TRBV6-5 - TGTGCCAGCAGAGAGGGCCGGGCAAGGGATGGCTACACCTTC CASREGRARDGYTF
- TRBJ2-2 TRBV7-8 - TGTGCCAGCAGCTTAAATAGCGCCACGAACACCGGGGAGCTGTTTTTT CASSLNSATNTGELFF
- TRBJ1-5 TRBV2 - TGTGCCAGCAGTGACGTAAATAGCAATCAGCCCCAGCATTTT CASSDVNSNQPQHF
- TRBJ2-7 TRBV10-3 - TGTGCCATCAGTGAGTCAACGGGATCCCACGAGCAGTACTTC CAISESTGSHEQYF
- TRBJ1-2 TRBV28 TRBD1 TGTGCCAGCAGTTTATGGCAGGGGGCTTTCTATGGCTACACCTTC CASSLWQGAFYGYTF
once TRBJ2-7 TRBV2 TRBD2 TGTGCCAGCAGTGATGGCCCTAGCGGGGGCTACGAGCAGTACTTC CASSDGPSGGYEQYF
- TRBJ1-1 TRBV6-1 - TGTGCCAGCAGTGAAGGCGGCGGGTCCCATCATGAAGCTTTCTTT CASSEGGGSHHEAFF
once TRBJ2-7 TRBV6-5 TRBD2 TGTGCCAGCAGTTACTCTGGGACTAGCTTCTACGAGCAGTACTTC CASSYSGTSFYEQYF
- TRBJ2-2 TRBV18 TRBD1 TGTGCCAGCTCACCAGGACAGGGGAACACCGGGGAGCTGTTTTTT CASSPGQGNTGELFF
- TRBJ2-5 TRBV30 - TGTGCCTGGGGGGGAGGAGGACTGAACCAAGAGACCCAGTACTTC CAWGGGGLNQETQYF
- TRBJ2-5 TRBV6-5 TRBD1 TGTGCCAGCAGTTACTGGGGGACAGGGGAAGAGACCCAGTACTTC CASSYWGTGEETQYF
few TRBJ2-3 TRBV6-4 TRBD2 TGTGCCAGCAGTGGAGGGACTAGCCACACAGATACGCAGTATTTT CASSGGTSHTDTQYF
- TRBJ1-3 TRBV5-1 - TGCGCCAGCAGAGAGTCTGGAAACACCATATATTTT CASRESGNTIYF
- TRBJ1-1 TRBV29-1 TRBD1 TGCAGCGTTGAACTTGACAGGGGGAACACTGAAGCTTTCTTT CSVELDRGNTEAFF
- TRBJ2-2 TRBV6-8 TRBD2 TGTGCCAGCAGTTACTCGATGAGGGAGGGGACCGGGGAGCTGTTTTTT CASSYSMREGTGELFF
once TRBJ2-7 TRBV30 - TGTGCCTGGAGTGGAGAAGGACACGTAAGCTCCTACGAGCAGTACTTC CAWSGEGHVSSYEQYF
- TRBJ1-2 TRBV28 - TGTGCCAGCCTCGGGACTCTTGGGGGTAACTATGGCTACACCTTC CASLGTLGGNYGYTF
- TRBJ2-7 TRBV4-2 TRBD2 TGTGCCAGCAGCCAAGGAGCGGCTAGCGGGAAAGGTGACGAGCAGTACTTC CASSQGAASGKGDEQYF
- TRBJ2-7 TRBV9 - TGTGCCAGCAGTCGCGGGACGATAAGGGACGAGCAGTACTTC CASSRGTIRDEQYF
- TRBJ2-7 TRBV20-1 - TGCACCCCGGGACAACTCTACGAGCAGTACTTC CTPGQLYEQYF
- TRBJ2-2 TRBV11-2 TRBD2 TGTGCCAGCAGCGTAGGGGCTAGCGGGAGTCACACCGGGGAGCTGTTTTTT CASSVGASGSHTGELFF
- TRBJ2-2 TRBV9 TRBD2 TGTGCCAGCAGCGCCTTAGCGGGAGGTCCCACCGGGGAGCTGTTTTTT CASSALAGGPTGELFF
- TRBJ1-4 TRBV7-9 TRBD1 TGTGCCAGCAGCTTAGACCAGGGGGTGCGTGAAAAACTGTTTTTT CASSLDQGVREKLFF
once TRBJ1-6 TRBV27 - TGTGCCAGCAGTTTAATACAGGGAGATTCACCCCTCCACTTT CASSLIQGDSPLHF
- TRBJ2-1 TRBV28 TRBD2 TGTGCCAGCAGCTTCCCCGGACTAGGGATTAATGAGCAGTTCTTC CASSFPGLGINEQFF
- TRBJ1-2 TRBV7-2 - TGTGCCAGCAGCTTAGGGGTTACAGGGAACTATGGCTACACCTTC CASSLGVTGNYGYTF
- TRBJ2-1 TRBV7-9 TRBD2 TGTGCCAGCAGCCCCCGGACTAGCGGGTGGGATAGGAATGAGCAGTTCTTC CASSPRTSGWDRNEQFF
- TRBJ1-4 TRBV4-1 - TGCGCCAGCAGCCAAGTCGGGACTACTAATGAAAAACTGTTTTTT CASSQVGTTNEKLFF
once TRBJ1-5 TRBV2 - TGTGCCAGCCTACAGGGTGAGGTTAGCAATCAGCCCCAGCATTTT CASLQGEVSNQPQHF
- TRBJ2-1 TRBV6-5 - TGTGCCAGCAGTACGACAGGTTACAATGAGCAGTTCTTC CASSTTGYNEQFF
- TRBJ1-1 TRBV2 - TGTGCCAGCAGTGAGACACTCATGAACACTGAAGCTTTCTTT CASSETLMNTEAFF
once TRBJ2-7 TRBV10-3 - TGTGCCATCAGTGTCAGCTACGAGCAGTACTTC CAISVSYEQYF
few TRBJ1-2 TRBV10-2 TRBD1 TGCGCCAGCAGTGAGTCGACGGAGGGGGCTTATGGCTACACCTTC CASSESTEGAYGYTF
once TRBJ2-3 TRBV7-9 - TGTGCCAGCAGCTTTGGCGGAGGGACAGATACGCAGTATTTT CASSFGGGTDTQYF
- TRBJ2-5 TRBV7-9 - TGTGCCAGCACCGCCGGGGAAAAAGAGACCCAGTACTTC CASTAGEKETQYF
- TRBJ2-5 TRBV19 TRBD2 TGTGCCAGTCAACGGAGGGGACTAGCGGGAAAAGGAGAGACCCAGTACTTC CASQRRGLAGKGETQYF
- TRBJ2-2 TRBV12-5 - TGTGCTAGTGGTTTGGTAACTCCGACCGGGGAGCTGTTTTTT CASGLVTPTGELFF
- TRBJ2-7 TRBV9 TRBD2 TGTGCCAGCAGCGTGCATGGTAGCGGGGAGTGGGGGGAGCAGTACTTC CASSVHGSGEWGEQYF
once TRBJ2-5 TRBV19 TRBD2 TGTGCCAGTAGTCCCGGACTAGCGGCCCAAGAGACCCAGTACTTC CASSPGLAAQETQYF
- TRBJ1-2 TRBV5-1 TRBD1 TGCGCCAGCAGCTGGGGACAGTCCTATGGCTACACCTTC CASSWGQSYGYTF
- TRBJ2-4 TRBV4-3 - TGCGCCAGCAGCCAAGATTCGGGGAGTGGGGCCAAAAACATTCAGTACTTC CASSQDSGSGAKNIQYF
once TRBJ2-5 TRBV5-5 - TGTGCCAGCAGCTTACAGACAGAGCAAGAGACCCAGTACTTC CASSLQTEQETQYF
- TRBJ2-5 TRBV5-4 TRBD2 TGTGCCAGCAGCTTGCCGAGTAGCGGGAGGGAGACCCAGTACTTC CASSLPSSGRETQYF
once TRBJ1-2 TRBV5-4 TRBD1 TGTGCCAGCAGGCTAACAGGGGGCGATGGCTACACCTTC CASRLTGGDGYTF
- TRBJ1-2 TRBV5-4 - TGTGCCAGCAGCGGAGACGCTAACTATGGCTACACCTTC CASSGDANYGYTF
- TRBJ1-5 TRBV30 TRBD1 TGTGCCTGGGGGAGGGGACAGGGACAGCCCCAGCATTTT CAWGRGQGQPQHF
once TRBJ2-2 TRBV6-4 TRBD1 TGTGCCAGCAGTGACAAAGGGACAGGGGGCGAGGGCACCGGGGAGCTGTTTTTT CASSDKGTGGEGTGELFF
- TRBJ2-1 TRBV5-6 - TGTGCCAGCAGCTCCAGGGATTTATACTACAATGAGCAGTTCTTC CASSSRDLYYNEQFF
- TRBJ2-2 TRBV6-6 TRBD1 TGTGCCAGCAGTTCCGACCGGACAGGGAGTACCGGGGAGCTGTTTTTT CASSSDRTGSTGELFF
once TRBJ2-1 TRBV5-1 - TGCGCCAGCAGCTTGACAGGGGAGGTCGCCTACAATGAGCAGTTCTTC CASSLTGEVAYNEQFF
- TRBJ2-7 TRBV27 - TGTGCCAGCAAGATAAACGCGGGCTACGAGCAGTACTTC CASKINAGYEQYF
- TRBJ1-1 TRBV7-8 - TGTGCCAGCAGCCCAGGCTATGAAGCTTTCTTT CASSPGYEAFF
- TRBJ2-7 TRBV11-2 - TGTGCCAGCAGCTTAGGTAGGGGCCCGACCTACGAGCAGTACTTC CASSLGRGPTYEQYF